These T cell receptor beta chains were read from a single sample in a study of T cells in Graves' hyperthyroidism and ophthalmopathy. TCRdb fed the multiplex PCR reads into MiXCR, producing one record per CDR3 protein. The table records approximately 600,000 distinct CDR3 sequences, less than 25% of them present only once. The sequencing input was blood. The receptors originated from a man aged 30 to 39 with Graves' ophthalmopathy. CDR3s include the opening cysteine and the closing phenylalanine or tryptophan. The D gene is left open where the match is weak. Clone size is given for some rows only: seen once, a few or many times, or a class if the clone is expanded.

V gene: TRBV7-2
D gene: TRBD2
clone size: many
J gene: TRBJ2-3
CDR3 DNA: TGTGCCAGCAGCTACGCCGGGACTAGCGCGATCACAGATACGCAGTATTTT
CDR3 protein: CASSYAGTSAITDTQYF

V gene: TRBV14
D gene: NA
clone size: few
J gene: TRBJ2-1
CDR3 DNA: TGTGCCAGCAGCCAAGCGTTGGGCGGCCACTACAATGAGCAGTTCTTC
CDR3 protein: CASSQALGGHYNEQFF

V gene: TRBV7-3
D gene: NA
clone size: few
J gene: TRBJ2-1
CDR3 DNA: TGTGCCAGCAGCCCCCCTTCCGGAAATGAGCAGTTCTTC
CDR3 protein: CASSPPSGNEQFF

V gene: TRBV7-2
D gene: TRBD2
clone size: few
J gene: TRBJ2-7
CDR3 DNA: TGTGCCAGCCTACCATGGACTAGCGGCCACGAGCAGTACTTC
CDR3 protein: CASLPWTSGHEQYF

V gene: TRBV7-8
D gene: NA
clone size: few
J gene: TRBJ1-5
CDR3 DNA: TGTGCCAGCAGCTTAGCAGGGGTTGGCAATCAGCCCCAGCATTTT
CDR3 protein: CASSLAGVGNQPQHF

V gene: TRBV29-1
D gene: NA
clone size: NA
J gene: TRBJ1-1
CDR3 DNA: TGCAGCGTTGAAAGGGGGTGGGAGAAACCTCAAGCTTTCTTT
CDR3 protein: CSVERGWEKPQAFF

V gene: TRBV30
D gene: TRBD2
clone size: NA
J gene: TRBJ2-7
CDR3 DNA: TGTGCCTGGAGTCTAGCCAGCGGGATGGGAAGCGAGCAGTACTTC
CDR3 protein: CAWSLASGMGSEQYF

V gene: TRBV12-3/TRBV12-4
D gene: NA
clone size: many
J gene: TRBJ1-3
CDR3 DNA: TGTGCCAGCAGTTTACTGGACTCTGGAAACACCATATATTTT
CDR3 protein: CASSLLDSGNTIYF

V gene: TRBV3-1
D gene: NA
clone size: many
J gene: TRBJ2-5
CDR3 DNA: TGTGCCAGCAGCGGATCCGGTGGTATCGAGACCCAGTACTTC
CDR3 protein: CASSGSGGIETQYF

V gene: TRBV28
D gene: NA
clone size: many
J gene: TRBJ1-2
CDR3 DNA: TGTGCCAGCAGTTTCTTGGGCCAAAGCTATGGCTACACCTTC
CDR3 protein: CASSFLGQSYGYTF

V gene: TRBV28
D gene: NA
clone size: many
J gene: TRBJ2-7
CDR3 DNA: TGTGCCAGCAGTTTGGCGCGTTACGAGCAGTACTTC
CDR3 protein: CASSLARYEQYF

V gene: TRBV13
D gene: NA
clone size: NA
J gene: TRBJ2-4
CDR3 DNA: TGTGCCAGCAGCTTAAGTGGGGCAGGGTCAGGGAACATTCAGTACTTC
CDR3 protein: CASSLSGAGSGNIQYF

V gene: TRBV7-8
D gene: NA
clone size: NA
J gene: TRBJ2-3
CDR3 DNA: TGTGCCAGCAGCTTAGTGCTGGAGGCGGGAGATACGCAGTATTTT
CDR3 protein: CASSLVLEAGDTQYF

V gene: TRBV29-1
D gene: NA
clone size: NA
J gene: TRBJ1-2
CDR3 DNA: TGCAGCATTGAGGACAGCCCTCAGCGGGCTAACTATGGCTACACCTTC
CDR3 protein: CSIEDSPQRANYGYTF

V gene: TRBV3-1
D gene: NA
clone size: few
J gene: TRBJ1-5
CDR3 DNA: TGTGCCAGCAGCTGGTCGGGGGCGGGCGGCAATCAGCCCCAGCATTTT
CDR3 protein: CASSWSGAGGNQPQHF